A single sample gave rise to the 24 T cell receptor beta chains below, sequenced in a study of blood T cells in healthy people across ages. Then a second PCR, running roughly 6 to 12 cycles, was carried out with a sample-barcoded 5' primer and a J-beta primer mix. A single record per CDR3 protein comes from TCRdb applying MiXCR to the 5' RACE reads. Among some 800,000 distinct CDR3 sequences listed, roughly 44% were seen once. Sample: blood. These TCRs come from a man aged 55 to 70 in good health.

About this clonotype itself: At one boundary the junction diverges from the germline segment, which might be a read error. The CDR3: CVTSTTGDLHYEQYF. CDR3 coding DNA: TGTGTCACCAGCACTACAGGGGATCTTCATTACGAGCAGTACTTC. The rearrangement links TRBV15 to TRBJ2-7; TRBD1 matches at 7 bases. CDR1 and CDR2 from the germline V gene are LNHNV and YYDKDF (reference sequence). The CDR3 is 15 amino acids.

The chain is built from TRBV7-2 and TRBJ2-1, with unresolved D. Germline V gene sequence: CDR1 SGHTA, CDR2 FQGNSA. Trimming shortened V by 1 base and J by 4 bases, and 11 bases separated the two germline ends. The CDR3 length is 15 residues. The DNA of the CDR3 is TGTGCCAGCAGCTTAGTACGGCTAGATTACAATGAGCAGTTCTTC. Protein: CASSLVRLDYNEQFF.

The CDR3 nucleotides read TGTGCCAGCAGCTTGCCTGGCTCCGGGACAGGCTGGGAGACCCAGTACTTC. This codes for CASSLPGSGTGWETQYF. The chain has TRBV5-8 and TRBJ2-5; TRBD1 matches at 8 bases. Per germline, CDR1 SGHTS and CDR2 YDEGEE. The CDR3 covers 17 residues. V dropped 1 base and J dropped 5; count of bases not matched to a gene: 13.

The rearrangement joins TRBV12-3 or TRBV12-4 to TRBJ1-1; 11 bases agree with TRBD1. The CDR3 runs to 16 residues. V lost 6 bases and J lost 0; bases outside the gene matches: 6. The CDR3 spells CASSLGTGGMNTEAFF. The CDR3 bases are TGTGCCAGCAGCTTGGGGACAGGGGGGATGAACACTGAAGCTTTCTTT.

This chain links TRBV6-5 with TRBJ2-5, with D perhaps given as TRBD1 or TRBD2 (5 bases each). The CDR3 extends over 14 amino acids. Trimming removed 10 bases from V and 4 bases from J, with 19 bases in between. In germline, CDR1 is MNHEY, CDR2 SVGAGI. CDR3 loop: CATTVIPGRETQYF. The CDR3 DNA follows: TGTGCCACCACAGTTATCCCGGGGCGAGAGACCCAGTACTTC.

The chain is built from TRBV12-3 or TRBV12-4 and TRBJ2-4; no clear D. The CDR3 consists of 15 residues. Trimming took off 3 bases at V and 3 bases at J, with 12 bases between the two ends. DNA for the CDR3: TGTGCCAGCAGTTTTTCTGGTGTTTTCAAAAACATTCAGTACTTC. Protein product: CASSFSGVFKNIQYF.

V is TRBV20-1 and J is TRBJ2-7; TRBD2 matches at 12 bases. Germline loops: CDR1 DFQATT, CDR2 SNEGSKA (reference sequence). V lost 6 bases and J lost 4; bases outside the gene matches: 10. This CDR3 is 15 amino acids long. The CDR3 nucleotides are TGCAGTGCGGGGTGGGCTAGCGGGGGGGCTTACGAGCAGTACTTC. Its protein is CSAGWASGGAYEQYF.

This clonotype has just one count. The chain recombines TRBV9 with TRBJ2-3, with D perhaps matching TRBD1 or TRBD2 (5 bases each). Trimming removed 4 bases from V and 1 base from J, with 10 bases in between. CDR1 and CDR2 (germline): SGDLS, YYNGEE. The CDR3 is 14 amino acids. The CDR3, as DNA: TGTGCCAGCAGCCGGGACCAAGGCACAGATACGCAGTATTTT. This encodes CASSRDQGTDTQYF.

This clonotype was observed a handful of times. The J gene is TRBJ1-1, the V gene TRBV15; perhaps TRBD1 as D (5 bases). This CDR3 region has 15 residues. CDR1 and CDR2 from the germline V gene are LNHNV and YYDKDF (reference sequence). Trimming pared 1 base from V and 4 bases from J, leaving 13 bases between. CDR3 coding DNA: TGTGCCACCAGCAGAGGTGGGGGGTTCGTCACTGAAGCTTTCTTT. Translating gives CATSRGGGFVTEAFF.

V is TRBV20-1 and J is TRBJ1-5; TRBD1 aligns across 9 bases. This CDR3 has 13 amino acids. Per the germline V gene, CDR1 is DFQATT and CDR2 is SNEGSKA (reference sequence). Trimming took 6 bases from V and 6 from J; bases not matched to a gene: 6. The CDR3 spells CSAQRQGGQPQHF. In nucleotides, the CDR3 is TGCAGTGCCCAGAGACAGGGGGGTCAGCCCCAGCATTTT.

This chain uses TRBV7-8 with TRBJ2-1, with 16 bases matching TRBD2. The V gene's germline CDR1 is SGHVS and CDR2 FQNEAQ. This CDR3 has 16 residues. Unmatched junction bases numbered 6, after V lost 4 bases and J lost 9 bases. CDR3: CASSSGTSGGVGEQFF. The CDR3 nucleotides are TGTGCCAGCAGCTCAGGGACTAGCGGGGGGGTTGGTGAGCAGTTCTTC.

This clonotype has a single count. The genes are TRBV5-1 and TRBJ1-4; D uncertain. The CDR3 has 16 residues. V was pared by 0 bases and J by 5 bases, with 14 bases between. Germline V gene sequence: CDR1 SGHRS, CDR2 YFSETQ. The CDR3 loop reads CASSLAPGAGNEKLFF. The CDR3 coding sequence is TGCGCCAGCAGCTTGGCTCCGGGAGCCGGCAATGAAAAACTGTTTTTT.

The chain links TRBV20-1 to TRBJ2-2; 10 positions agree with TRBD2. The CDR3 has 17 residues. V lost 2 bases to trimming and J lost 0 bases; unmatched junction nucleotides: 6. From germline, CDR1 is DFQATT and CDR2 SNEGSKA (reference sequence). CDR3 sequence reads: CSARSTSGASNTGELFF. The CDR3 DNA is TGCAGTGCTAGATCCACTAGCGGGGCTTCGAACACCGGGGAGCTGTTTTTT.

The chain has TRBV19 and TRBJ2-4; TRBD2 aligns across 12 bases. With the DNA end fitting TRBJ2-7 better, the J assignment may be wrong. The V gene's germline CDR1 is LNHDA and CDR2 SQIVND (reference sequence). The CDR3 totals 14 residues. The CDR3 spells CASTRTSGAYEQYF. The CDR3 DNA follows: TGTGCCAGTACCAGGACTAGCGGGGCTTACGAGCAGTACTTC.

This clonotype occurred a few times. The chain recombines TRBV20-1 with TRBJ1-2; the D is unclear. This CDR3 contains 11 residues. V was shortened by 3 bases and J by 9 bases, with 11 bases between the two germline ends. The germline V gene has CDR1 DFQATT and CDR2 SNEGSKA (reference sequence). The CDR3 spells CSARTKRSYTF. CDR3 nucleotides: TGCAGTGCTAGGACGAAGCGAAGCTACACCTTC.

In the case of this clonotype: Given a much more abundant clone one base away, this may be a read error. The J gene is TRBJ2-5, the V gene TRBV20-1; D remains unclear. CDR1 is DFQATT and CDR2 is SNEGSKA in the germline V gene (reference sequence). This CDR3 has 11 residues. CDR3 sequence: CRAPRQETQYF. CDR3 coding DNA: TGCAGGGCCCCTAGGCAAGAGACCCAGTACTTC.

The chain uses TRBV12-3 or TRBV12-4 and TRBJ2-4, with unresolved D. This CDR3 comprises 12 residues. Trimming took off 2 bases at V and 6 bases at J, with 5 bases between the two ends. The CDR3, as DNA: TGTGCCAGCAGTTTAAGAAGAAACATTCAGTACTTC. This translates into CASSLRRNIQYF.

This clonotype was found many times. J is TRBJ2-5 and V is TRBV4-2; D remains ambiguous. The CDR3 runs 13 residues. Germline CDR1 and CDR2: LGHNA and YNFKEQ. V was shortened by 2 bases and J by 1 base, with 5 bases between the two germline ends. CDR3 sequence (DNA): TGTGCCAGCAGCCAATCCCCCCAAGAGACCCAGTACTTC. It codes for CASSQSPQETQYF.

This clonotype was found a few times. The CDR3 coding sequence is TGTGCCAGCAGCCCCGCCGGATACAGCTCCTACAATGAGCAGTTCTTC. This translates into CASSPAGYSSYNEQFF. The chain carries TRBV6-5 and TRBJ2-1, with unresolved D. Germline lookup yields CDR1 MNHEY and CDR2 SVGAGI. The CDR3 has 16 residues. V shed 6 bases and J shed 0 bases, with 15 bases lying between them.

This clonotype was counted many times. V gene TRBV20-1 combines with J gene TRBJ2-7; 9 bases align to TRBD1. CDR3 size: 15 residues. V lost 0 bases to trimming and J lost 1 base; unmatched junction nucleotides: 4. CDR1 and CDR2 (germline): DFQATT, SNEGSKA (reference sequence). The CDR3 reads CSARDEGTGSYEQYF. CDR3 bases: TGCAGTGCTAGAGATGAAGGGACAGGGTCCTACGAGCAGTACTTC.

This chain links TRBV6-2 or TRBV6-3 with TRBJ2-2; 8 bases fit TRBD2. Per germline, CDR1 MNHEY and CDR2 SVGEGT. J was trimmed by 5 bases and V by 2 bases; bases with no gene match: 1. The CDR3 consists of 14 residues. The CDR3 coding sequence is TGTGCCAGCAGTTACCCGGGAGGGACCGGGGAGCTGTTTTTT. Protein: CASSYPGGTGELFF.

For this clonotype: A much larger clone lies one base from this, so it may be a read error. The chain couples TRBV5-5 to TRBJ2-2, with 7 nucleotides matching TRBD1. Looked up from germline, CDR1 is SGHKS and CDR2 is YYEKEE (reference sequence). The CDR3 has 17 residues. V was pared by 1 base and J by 1 base, with 7 bases of the junction left unmatched. CDR3 bases: TGTGCCAGCAGCTTGACCTCCAGGACAGGGAACACCGGGGAGCTGTTTTTT. Protein: CASSLTSRTGNTGELFF.

The CDR3 region is CAIRGQGIETQYF. The CDR3 nucleotides are TGTGCCATCAGGGGACAGGGGATAGAGACCCAGTACTTC. This chain connects TRBV10-3 to TRBJ2-5, with 10 bases that match TRBD1. Losses at the gene ends were 6 bases for V and 4 bases for J; bases not matched to a gene: 2. This CDR3 spans 13 amino acids. Germline values: CDR1 ENHRY, CDR2 SYGVKD.

The V and J genes are TRBV20-1 and TRBJ2-1; 12 bases map to TRBD2. From germline, CDR1 is DFQATT and CDR2 SNEGSKA (reference sequence). The CDR3 totals 15 residues. The junction had 15 bases not matched to a gene; V was cut back by 6 bases and J by 12 bases. The DNA of the CDR3 is TGCAGTGCCTCCGTGTCAGGGACTAGCGGGTCTGGGCAGTTCTTC. Translation: CSASVSGTSGSGQFF.